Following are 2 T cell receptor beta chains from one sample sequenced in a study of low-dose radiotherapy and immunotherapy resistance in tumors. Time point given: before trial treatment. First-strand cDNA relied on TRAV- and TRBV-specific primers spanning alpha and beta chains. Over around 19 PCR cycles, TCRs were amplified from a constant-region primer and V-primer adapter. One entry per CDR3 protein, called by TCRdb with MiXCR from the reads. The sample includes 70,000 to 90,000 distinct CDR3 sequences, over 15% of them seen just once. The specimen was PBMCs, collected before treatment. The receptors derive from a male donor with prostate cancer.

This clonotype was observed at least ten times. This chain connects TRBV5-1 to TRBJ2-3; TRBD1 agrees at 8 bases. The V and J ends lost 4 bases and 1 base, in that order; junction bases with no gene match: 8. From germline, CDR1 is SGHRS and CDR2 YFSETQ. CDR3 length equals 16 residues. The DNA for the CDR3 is TGCGCCAGCAGCCCCTATAGGGGACAGGGCACAGATACGCAGTATTTT. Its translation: CASSPYRGQGTDTQYF.

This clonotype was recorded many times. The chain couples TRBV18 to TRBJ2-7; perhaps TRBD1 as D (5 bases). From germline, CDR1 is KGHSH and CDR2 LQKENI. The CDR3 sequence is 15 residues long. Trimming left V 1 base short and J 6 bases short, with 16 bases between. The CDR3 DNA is TGTGCCAGCTCACCACTCGACCAGGGATCACCCGAGCAGTACTTC. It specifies CASSPLDQGSPEQYF. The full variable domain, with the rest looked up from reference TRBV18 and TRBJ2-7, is NAGVMQNPRHLVRRRGQEARLRCSPMKGHSHVYWYRQLPEEGLKFMVYLQKENIIDESGMPKERFSAEFPKEGPSILRIQQVVRGDSAAYFCASSPLDQGSPEQYFGPGTRLTVT.